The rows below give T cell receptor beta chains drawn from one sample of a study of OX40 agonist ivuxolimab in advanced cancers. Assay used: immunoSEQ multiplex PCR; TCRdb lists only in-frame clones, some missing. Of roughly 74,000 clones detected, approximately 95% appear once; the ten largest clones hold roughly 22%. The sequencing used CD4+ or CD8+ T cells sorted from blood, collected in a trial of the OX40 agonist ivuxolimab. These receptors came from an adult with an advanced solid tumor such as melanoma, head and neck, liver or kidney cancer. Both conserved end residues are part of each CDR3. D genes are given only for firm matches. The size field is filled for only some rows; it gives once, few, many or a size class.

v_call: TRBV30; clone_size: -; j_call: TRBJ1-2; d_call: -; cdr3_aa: CAWSKQGPALYGYTF; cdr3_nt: TGTGCCTGGAGTAAGCAGGGACCGGCCCTCTATGGCTACACCTTC
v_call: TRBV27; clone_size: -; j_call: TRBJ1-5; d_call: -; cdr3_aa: CASSPRGYSNQPQHF; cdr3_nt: TGTGCCAGCAGTCCAAGGGGGTATAGCAATCAGCCCCAGCATTTT
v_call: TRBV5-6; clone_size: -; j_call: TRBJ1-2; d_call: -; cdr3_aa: CASSPGGRGAYGYTF; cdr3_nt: TGTGCCAGCAGCCCTGGGGGAAGGGGCGCTTATGGCTACACCTTC
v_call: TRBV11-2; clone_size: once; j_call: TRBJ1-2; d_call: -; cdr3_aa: CASSLDSGLGGYTF; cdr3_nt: TGTGCCAGCAGCTTAGACAGTGGTTTGGGAGGCTACACCTTC
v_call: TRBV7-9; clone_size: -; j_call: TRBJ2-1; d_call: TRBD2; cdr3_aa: CASSPGGSPYNEQFF; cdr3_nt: TGTGCCAGCAGCCCCGGCGGGAGTCCCTACAATGAGCAGTTCTTC
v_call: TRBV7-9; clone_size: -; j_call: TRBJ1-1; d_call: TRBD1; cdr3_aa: CASSSLTGMNTEAFF; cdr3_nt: TGTGCCAGCAGCTCCCTGACAGGGATGAACACTGAAGCTTTCTTT
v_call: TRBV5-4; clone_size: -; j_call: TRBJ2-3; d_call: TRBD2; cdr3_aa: CASSPRERGDTQYF; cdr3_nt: TGTGCCAGCAGCCCGCGGGAGAGGGGAGATACGCAGTATTTT
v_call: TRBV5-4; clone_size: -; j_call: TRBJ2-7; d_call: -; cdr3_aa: CASSLGSGSRQNFLWEQYF; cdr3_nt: TGTGCCAGCAGCTTGGGCTCCGGATCCAGACAAAACTTCCTCTGGGAGCAGTACTTC
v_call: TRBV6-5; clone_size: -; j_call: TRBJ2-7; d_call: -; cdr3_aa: CASSYSGGNEQYF; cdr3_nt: TGTGCCAGCAGTTACTCAGGAGGTAACGAGCAGTACTTC
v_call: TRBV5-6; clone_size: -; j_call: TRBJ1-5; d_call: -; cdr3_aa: CASSKGSQPQHF; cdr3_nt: TGTGCCAGCAGCAAGGGGAGTCAGCCCCAGCATTTT
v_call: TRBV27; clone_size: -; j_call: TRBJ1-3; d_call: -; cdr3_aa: CASSSDSSGGNTIYF; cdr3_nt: TGTGCCAGCAGTTCGGACAGTTCGGGTGGAAACACCATATATTTT
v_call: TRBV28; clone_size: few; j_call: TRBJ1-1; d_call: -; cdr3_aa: CASSSFLRGKVEAFF; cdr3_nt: TGTGCCAGCAGTTCCTTCCTCAGGGGAAAAGTTGAAGCTTTCTTT
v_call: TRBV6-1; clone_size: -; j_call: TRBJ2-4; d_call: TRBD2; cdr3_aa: CASSERDGRGLNIQYF; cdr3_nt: TGTGCCAGCAGTGAACGGGACGGGAGGGGCCTTAACATTCAGTACTTC
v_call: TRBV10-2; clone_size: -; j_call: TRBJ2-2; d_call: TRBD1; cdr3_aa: CASSELGQGARGGELFF; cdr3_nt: TGCGCCAGCAGTGAGTTGGGACAGGGGGCGCGTGGCGGGGAGCTGTTTTTT
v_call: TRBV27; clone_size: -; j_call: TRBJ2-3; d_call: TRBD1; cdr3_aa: CASSPRAGQGKRTDTQYF; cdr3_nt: TGTGCCAGCAGTCCCCGTGCAGGACAGGGGAAGAGAACAGATACGCAGTATTTT
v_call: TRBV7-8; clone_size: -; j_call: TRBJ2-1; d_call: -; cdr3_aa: CASSLASTVYNEQFF; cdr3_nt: TGTGCCAGCAGCTTAGCCTCGACTGTCTACAATGAGCAGTTCTTC
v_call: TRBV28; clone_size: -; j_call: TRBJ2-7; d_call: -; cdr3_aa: CANETGSPYEQYF; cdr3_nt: TGTGCCAACGAAACCGGGAGCCCCTACGAGCAGTACTTC
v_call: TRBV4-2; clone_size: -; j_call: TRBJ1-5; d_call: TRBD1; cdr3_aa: CASSPTLTGDSNQPQHF; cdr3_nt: TGTGCCAGCAGCCCGACACTCACAGGGGATAGCAATCAGCCCCAGCATTTT
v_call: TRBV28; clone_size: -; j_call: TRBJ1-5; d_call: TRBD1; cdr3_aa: CATYFQGGGNQPQHF; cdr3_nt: TGTGCCACCTACTTTCAGGGGGGAGGCAATCAGCCCCAGCATTTT
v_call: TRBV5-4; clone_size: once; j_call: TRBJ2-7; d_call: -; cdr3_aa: CASSLGLGQGGEQYF; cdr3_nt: TGTGCCAGCAGCTTAGGTTTGGGGCAGGGTGGCGAGCAGTACTTC
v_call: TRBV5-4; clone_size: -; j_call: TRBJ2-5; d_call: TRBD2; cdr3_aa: CASSSRLAGLQETQYF; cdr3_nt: TGTGCCAGCAGCTCCCGACTAGCGGGGCTCCAAGAGACCCAGTACTTC
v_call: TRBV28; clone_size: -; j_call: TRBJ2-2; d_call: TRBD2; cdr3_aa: CASSFPSGNTGELFF; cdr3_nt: TGTGCCAGCAGTTTTCCTAGCGGGAACACCGGGGAGCTGTTTTTT
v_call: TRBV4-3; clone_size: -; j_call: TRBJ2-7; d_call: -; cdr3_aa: CASSPTVSSSYEQYF; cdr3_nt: TGCGCCAGCAGCCCAACAGTCTCGAGCTCCTACGAGCAGTACTTC
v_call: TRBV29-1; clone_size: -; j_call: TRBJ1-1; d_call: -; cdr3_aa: CSVPGPTEAFF; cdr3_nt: TGCAGCGTACCGGGGCCCACTGAAGCTTTCTTT
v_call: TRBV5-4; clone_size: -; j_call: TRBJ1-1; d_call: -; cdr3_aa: CASSLHDRYTEAFF; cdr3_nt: TGTGCCAGCAGCTTACATGACAGGTACACTGAAGCTTTCTTT
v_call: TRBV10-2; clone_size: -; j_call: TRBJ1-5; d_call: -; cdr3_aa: CASSEVTPSQPQHF; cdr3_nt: TGCGCCAGCAGTGAGGTAACCCCCTCTCAGCCCCAGCATTTT
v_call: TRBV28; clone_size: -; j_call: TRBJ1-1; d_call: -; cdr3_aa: CASSYTENTEAFF; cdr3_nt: TGTGCCAGCAGTTACACAGAGAACACTGAAGCTTTCTTT
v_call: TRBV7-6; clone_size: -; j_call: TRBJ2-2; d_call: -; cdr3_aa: CASSPGRAGELFF; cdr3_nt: TGTGCCAGCAGCCCAGGCAGGGCCGGGGAGCTGTTTTTT
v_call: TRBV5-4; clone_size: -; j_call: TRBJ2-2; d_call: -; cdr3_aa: CASSLGQGETGELFF; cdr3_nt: TGTGCCAGCAGCTTGGGGCAGGGTGAAACCGGGGAGCTGTTTTTT
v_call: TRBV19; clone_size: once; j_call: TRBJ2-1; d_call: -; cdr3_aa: CASSFRELGLGFDEQFF; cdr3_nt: TGTGCCAGTAGTTTTCGTGAACTAGGCCTGGGATTTGATGAGCAGTTCTTC
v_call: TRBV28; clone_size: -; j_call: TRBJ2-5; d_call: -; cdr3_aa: CASMGTEETQYF; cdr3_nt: TGTGCCAGCATGGGGACGGAGGAGACCCAGTACTTC
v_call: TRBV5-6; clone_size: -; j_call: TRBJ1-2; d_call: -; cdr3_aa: CASSLGWQGNIYGYTF; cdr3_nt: TGTGCCAGCAGCTTGGGTTGGCAGGGGAACATCTATGGCTACACCTTC
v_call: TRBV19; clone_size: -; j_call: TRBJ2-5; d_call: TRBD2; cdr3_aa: CASSIGLAGMGETQYF; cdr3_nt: TGTGCCAGTAGTATCGGACTAGCGGGAATGGGGGAGACCCAGTACTTC
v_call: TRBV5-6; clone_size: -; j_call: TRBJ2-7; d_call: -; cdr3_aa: CASSLAGTGYYEQYF; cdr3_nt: TGTGCCAGCAGCTTGGCCGGGACGGGCTACTACGAGCAGTACTTC
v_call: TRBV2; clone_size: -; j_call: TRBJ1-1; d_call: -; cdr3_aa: CASSVGPNTEAFF; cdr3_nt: TGTGCCAGCAGTGTGGGTCCGAACACTGAAGCTTTCTTT
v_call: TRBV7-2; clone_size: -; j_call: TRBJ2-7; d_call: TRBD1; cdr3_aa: CASSSRDRAYEQYF; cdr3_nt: TGTGCCAGCAGCTCCCGGGACAGAGCCTACGAGCAGTACTTC
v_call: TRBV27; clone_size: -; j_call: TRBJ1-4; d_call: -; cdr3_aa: CATPTAAWGEKLFF; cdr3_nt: TGTGCCACCCCGACAGCCGCATGGGGTGAAAAACTGTTTTTT
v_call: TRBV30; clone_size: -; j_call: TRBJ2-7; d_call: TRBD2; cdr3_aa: CAWSDRTGLADYYEQYF; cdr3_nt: TGTGCCTGGAGCGATCGGACCGGACTAGCGGACTACTACGAGCAGTACTTC
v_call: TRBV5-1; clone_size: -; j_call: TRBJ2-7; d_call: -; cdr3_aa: CASSFDGTYEQYF; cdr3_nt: TGCGCCAGCAGTTTTGACGGAACCTACGAGCAGTACTTC
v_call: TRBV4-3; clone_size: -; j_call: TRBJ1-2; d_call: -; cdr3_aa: CASSQDWQGRYGYTF; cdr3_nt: TGCGCCAGCAGCCAAGATTGGCAGGGGAGATATGGCTACACCTTC